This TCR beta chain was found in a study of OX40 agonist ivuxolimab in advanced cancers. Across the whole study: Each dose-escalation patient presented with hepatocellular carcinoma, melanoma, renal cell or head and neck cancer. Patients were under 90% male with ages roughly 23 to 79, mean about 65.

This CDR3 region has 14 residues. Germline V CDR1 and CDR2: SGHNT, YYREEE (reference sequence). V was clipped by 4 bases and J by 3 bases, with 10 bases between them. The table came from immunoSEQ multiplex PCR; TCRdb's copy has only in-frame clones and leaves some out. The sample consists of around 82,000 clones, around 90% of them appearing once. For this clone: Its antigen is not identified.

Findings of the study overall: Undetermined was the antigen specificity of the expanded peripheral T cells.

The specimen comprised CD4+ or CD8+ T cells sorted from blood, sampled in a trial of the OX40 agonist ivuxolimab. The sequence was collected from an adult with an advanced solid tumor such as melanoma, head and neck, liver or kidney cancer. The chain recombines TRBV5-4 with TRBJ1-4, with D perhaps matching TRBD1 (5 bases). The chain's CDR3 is CASSPGTANEKLFF. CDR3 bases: TGTGCCAGCAGCCCCGGGACTGCTAATGAAAAACTGTTTTTT.